One sample yielded the 3 T cell receptor beta chains listed below, sequenced in a study of blood T cell repertoires in COVID-19. Produced via immunoSEQ multiplex PCR; TCRdb's table is partial and in-frame only. The sample shows more than 150,000 clones, approximately 87% of them seen only once. The specimen was peripheral blood. These receptors all stem from a woman aged 18-30 years who had recovered from COVID-19.

The chain has TRBV27 and TRBJ2-1; 13 nucleotides match TRBD2. The CDR3 consists of 16 residues. Germline trimming cut 5 bases from V and 6 bases from J; bases unmatched to any gene: 7. Germline-derived CDR1 and CDR2 are MNHEY and SMNVEV (reference sequence). The CDR3 sequence: CASSTLTSGRGNEQFF. The CDR3 DNA reads TGTGCCAGCAGTACACTCACTAGCGGGAGGGGCAATGAGCAGTTCTTC.

The rearrangement uses TRBV4-3 and TRBJ1-1; D unresolved. The CDR3 sequence is 15 residues long. V was clipped by 0 bases and J by 1 base, with 9 bases between them. Per germline, CDR1 LGHNA and CDR2 YSLEER. DNA for the CDR3: TGCGCCAGCAGCCAAGACGCGGAGAGGAACACTGAAGCTTTCTTT. Translated: CASSQDAERNTEAFF.

This chain's CDR3 is CASSPSYSGANVLTF. CDR3 sequence (DNA): TGTGCCAGCAGTCCCAGTTACTCTGGGGCCAACGTCCTGACTTTC. This chain joins TRBV27 and TRBJ2-6; no definite D call. The CDR3 has 15 amino acids. Germline V gene data show CDR1 as MNHEY and CDR2 as SMNVEV (reference sequence). V shed 5 bases and J shed 0 bases, with 8 bases lying between them.